The 5 T cell receptor beta chains below all came from one sample that was sequenced in a study of blood T cell repertoires in COVID-19. Some clones are missing from TCRdb's copy, which holds only in-frame ones; the method was immunoSEQ multiplex PCR. This sample has 40,000 to 65,000 clones, with around 80% found just once. Sequencing was done on a sample of peripheral blood. These receptors all come from a human donor with active or convalescent COVID-19. The donor label of this sample is uncertain.

The CDR3 DNA is TGTGCCACCAGTGATTCATGGCTAGCGGGAGGGGGGGGATACAATGAGCAGTTCTTC. Residues: CATSDSWLAGGGGYNEQFF. V gene TRBV24-1 combines with J gene TRBJ2-1; 12 nucleotides line up with TRBD2. The CDR3 length is 19 residues. J gave up 4 bases and V 2 bases, and 11 bases lay outside the gene matches. The germline gives CDR1 KGHDR, CDR2 SFDVKD.

This chain uses TRBV6-5 with TRBJ2-5; TRBD2 aligns across 7 bases. The CDR3 consists of 16 residues. V shed 0 bases, J shed 4 bases, and the junction held 8 bases outside the gene matches. CDR1 is MNHEY, CDR2 SVGAGI, per germline. CDR3 sequence: CASSYSIRGRGETQYF. The CDR3 region has the DNA TGTGCCAGCAGTTACTCGATACGCGGGAGAGGAGAGACCCAGTACTTC.

The rearrangement joins TRBV30 to TRBJ1-6, with 7 bases aligning to TRBD1. Germline CDR1 reads GTSNPN; CDR2 reads SVGIG (reference sequence). After removal of 4 bases from V and 12 bases from J, the junction contained 3 bases not matched to a gene. This CDR3 region has 11 residues. The CDR3 DNA is TGTGCCTGGAACCAGGGGGGACCCCTCCACTTT. This gives the protein CAWNQGGPLHF.

This clone has a handful of counts. This chain uses TRBV30 with TRBJ1-4; a possible D gene is TRBD1 (5 bases). V was shortened by 1 base and J by 8 bases, with 17 bases between the two germline ends. The CDR3 runs 15 residues. Germline loops: CDR1 GTSNPN, CDR2 SVGIG (reference sequence). For the CDR3, the DNA is TGTGCCTGGAGTGCCTCGGGCAGGGTGGGGGAAAAACTGTTTTTT. The encoded protein is CAWSASGRVGEKLFF.

V gene TRBV7-2 combines with J gene TRBJ1-3; D uncertain. The CDR3 length is 15 residues. Trimming pared 7 bases from V and 0 bases from J, leaving 13 bases between. From germline, CDR1 is SGHTA and CDR2 FQGNSA. CDR3 in DNA: TGTGCCAGCACCCCCGGCCCGGGCTCTGGAAACACCATATATTTT. Translation gives CASTPGPGSGNTIYF.